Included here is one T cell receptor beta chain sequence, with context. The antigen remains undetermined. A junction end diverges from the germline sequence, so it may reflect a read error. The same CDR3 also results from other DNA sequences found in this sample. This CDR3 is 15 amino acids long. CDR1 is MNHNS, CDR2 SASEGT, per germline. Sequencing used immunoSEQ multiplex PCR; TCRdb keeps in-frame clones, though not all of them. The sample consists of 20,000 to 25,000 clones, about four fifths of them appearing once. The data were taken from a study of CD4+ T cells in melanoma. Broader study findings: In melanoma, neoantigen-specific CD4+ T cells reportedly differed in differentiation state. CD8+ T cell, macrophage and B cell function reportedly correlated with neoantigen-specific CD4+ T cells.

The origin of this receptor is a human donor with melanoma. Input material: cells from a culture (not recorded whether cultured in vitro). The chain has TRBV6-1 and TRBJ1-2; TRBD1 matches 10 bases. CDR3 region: CASRRQGALNYGYTF. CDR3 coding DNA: TGTGCCAGCCGGAGACAGGGGGCTTTAAACTATGGCTACACCTTT.